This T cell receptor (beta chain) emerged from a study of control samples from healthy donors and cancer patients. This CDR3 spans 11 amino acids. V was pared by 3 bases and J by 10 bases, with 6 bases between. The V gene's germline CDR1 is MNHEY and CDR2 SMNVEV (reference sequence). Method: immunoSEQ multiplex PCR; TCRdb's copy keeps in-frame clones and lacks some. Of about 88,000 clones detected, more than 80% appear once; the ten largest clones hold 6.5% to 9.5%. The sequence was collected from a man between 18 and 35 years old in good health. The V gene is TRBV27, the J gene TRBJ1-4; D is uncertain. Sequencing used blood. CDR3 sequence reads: CASSFMGKLFF. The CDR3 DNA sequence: TGTGCCAGCAGTTTTATGGGAAAACTGTTTTTT.